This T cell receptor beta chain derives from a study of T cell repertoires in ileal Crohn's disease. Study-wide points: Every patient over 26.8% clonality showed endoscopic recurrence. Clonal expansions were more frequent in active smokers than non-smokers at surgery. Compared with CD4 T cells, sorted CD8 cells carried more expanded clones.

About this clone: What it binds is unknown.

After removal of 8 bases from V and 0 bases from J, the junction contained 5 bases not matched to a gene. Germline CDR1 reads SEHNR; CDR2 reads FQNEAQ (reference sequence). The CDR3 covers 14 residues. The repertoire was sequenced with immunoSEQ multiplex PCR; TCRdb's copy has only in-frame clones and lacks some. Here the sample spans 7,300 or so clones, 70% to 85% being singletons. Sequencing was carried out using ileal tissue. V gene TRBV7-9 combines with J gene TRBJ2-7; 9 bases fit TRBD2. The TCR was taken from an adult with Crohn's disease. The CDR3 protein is CASGLAGVSYEQYF. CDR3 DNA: TGTGCCAGCGGATTAGCGGGAGTCTCCTACGAGCAGTACTTC.